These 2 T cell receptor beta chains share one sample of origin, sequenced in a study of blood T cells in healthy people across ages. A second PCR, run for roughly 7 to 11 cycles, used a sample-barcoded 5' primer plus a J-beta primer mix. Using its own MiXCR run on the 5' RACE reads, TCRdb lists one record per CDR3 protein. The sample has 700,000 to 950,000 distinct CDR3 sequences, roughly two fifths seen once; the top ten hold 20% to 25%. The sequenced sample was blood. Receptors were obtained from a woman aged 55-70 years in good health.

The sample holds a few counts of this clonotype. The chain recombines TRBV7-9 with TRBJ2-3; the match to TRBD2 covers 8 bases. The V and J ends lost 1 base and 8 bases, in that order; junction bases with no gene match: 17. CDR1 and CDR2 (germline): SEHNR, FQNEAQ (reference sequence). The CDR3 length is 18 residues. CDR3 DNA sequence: TGTGCCAGCAGCTTAGTCCCCTCCCTAAGCGGGGGTCCCGGTACGCAGTATTTT. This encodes CASSLVPSLSGGPGTQYF.

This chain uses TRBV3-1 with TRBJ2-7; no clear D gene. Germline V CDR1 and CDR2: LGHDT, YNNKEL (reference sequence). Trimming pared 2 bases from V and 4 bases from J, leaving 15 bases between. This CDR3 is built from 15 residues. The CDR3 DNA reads TGTGCCAGCAGCCAATCCCCCATAGCCCAGTACGAGCAGTACTTC. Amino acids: CASSQSPIAQYEQYF.